The sequence of this T cell receptor beta chain was determined in a study of T cells in Graves' hyperthyroidism and ophthalmopathy. For this clonotype: Its antigen remains unidentified. A much larger clone lies a single base off, so this may be a read error.

Hyperthyroidism was newly diagnosed in patients aged 18 to 65 (duration under 2 months). On the basis of clinical symptoms, serum thyroxine and TRAb, thyroid ultrasound and orbital computed tomography, diagnoses were made. V was clipped by 6 bases and J by 9 bases, with 21 bases between them. Germline assignment: CDR1 ENHRY and CDR2 SYGVKD. CDR3 length equals 14 residues. Study-wide points: Also found in blood were most expanded thyroid clonotypes above 0.001.

What was amplified from RNA transcripts were TCR beta CDR3 regions. Initially, a first-round RT-PCR of the TCR CDR3 employed the HTBI primer set. From the multiplex PCR reads, TCRdb called clonotypes with MiXCR, one entry per CDR3 protein. Of approximately 560,000 distinct CDR3 sequences in the sample, just over 45% were seen once. The sequenced sample consisted of peripheral blood or thyroid tissue (not recorded which). This receptor was taken from a woman aged 18-35 years with Graves' hyperthyroidism. The chain recombines TRBV10-3 with TRBJ2-7; possibly TRBD1 or TRBD2 for D (6 bases each). CDR3 residues: CAIRGASENFRQYF. The CDR3, as DNA: TGTGCCATCAGGGGGGCTAGCGAGAACTTCCGGCAGTACTTC.